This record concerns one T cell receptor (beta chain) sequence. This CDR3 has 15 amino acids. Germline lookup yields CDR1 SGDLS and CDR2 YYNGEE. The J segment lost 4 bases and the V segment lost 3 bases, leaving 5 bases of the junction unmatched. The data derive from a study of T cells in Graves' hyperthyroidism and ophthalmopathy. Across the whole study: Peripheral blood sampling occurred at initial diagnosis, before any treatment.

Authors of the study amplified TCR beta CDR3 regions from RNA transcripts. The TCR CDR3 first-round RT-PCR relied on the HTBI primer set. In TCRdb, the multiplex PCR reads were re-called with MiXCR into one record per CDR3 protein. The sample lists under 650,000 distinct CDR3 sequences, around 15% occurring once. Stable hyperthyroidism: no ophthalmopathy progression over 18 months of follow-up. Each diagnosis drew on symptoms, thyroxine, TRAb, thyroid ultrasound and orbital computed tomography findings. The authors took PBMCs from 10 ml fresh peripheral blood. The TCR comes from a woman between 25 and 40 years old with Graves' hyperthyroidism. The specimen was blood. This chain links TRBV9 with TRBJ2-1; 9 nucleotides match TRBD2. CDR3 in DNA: TGTGCCAGCAGCGCTAGCGGGGCCTGGTACAATGAGCAGTTCTTC. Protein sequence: CASSASGAWYNEQFF.